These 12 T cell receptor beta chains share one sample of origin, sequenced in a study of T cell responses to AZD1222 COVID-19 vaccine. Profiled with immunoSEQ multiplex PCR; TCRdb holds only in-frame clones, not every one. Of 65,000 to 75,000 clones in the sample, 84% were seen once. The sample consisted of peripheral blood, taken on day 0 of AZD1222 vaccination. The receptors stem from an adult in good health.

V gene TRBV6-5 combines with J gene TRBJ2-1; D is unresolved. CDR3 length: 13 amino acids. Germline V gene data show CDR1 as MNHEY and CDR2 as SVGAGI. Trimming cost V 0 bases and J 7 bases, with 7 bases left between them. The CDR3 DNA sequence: TGTGCCAGCAGTTACTCGCCCCGGAATGAGCAGTTCTTC. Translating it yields CASSYSPRNEQFF.

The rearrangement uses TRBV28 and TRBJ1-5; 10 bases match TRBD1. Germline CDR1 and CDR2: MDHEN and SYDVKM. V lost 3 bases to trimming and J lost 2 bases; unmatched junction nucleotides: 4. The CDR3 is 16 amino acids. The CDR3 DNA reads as TGTGCCAGCAGTTTCACGGGGACAGGGGGCAATCAGCCCCAGCATTTT. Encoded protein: CASSFTGTGGNQPQHF.

CDR3 sequence reads: CVRSARTGNQPQHF. The DNA of the CDR3 is TGTGTCAGAAGCGCCCGGACAGGCAATCAGCCCCAGCATTTT. The rearrangement uses TRBV7-5 and TRBJ1-5; the table's D call, TRBD1, was not checked against the DNA. TRBV7-5 is labeled a pseudogene. This CDR3 contains 14 residues.

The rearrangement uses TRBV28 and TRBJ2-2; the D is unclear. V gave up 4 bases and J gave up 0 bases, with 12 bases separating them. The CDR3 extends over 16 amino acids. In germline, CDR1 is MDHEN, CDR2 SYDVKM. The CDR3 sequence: CASSSADETNTGELFF. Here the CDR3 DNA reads TGTGCCAGCAGTTCCGCTGACGAAACGAACACCGGGGAGCTGTTTTTT.

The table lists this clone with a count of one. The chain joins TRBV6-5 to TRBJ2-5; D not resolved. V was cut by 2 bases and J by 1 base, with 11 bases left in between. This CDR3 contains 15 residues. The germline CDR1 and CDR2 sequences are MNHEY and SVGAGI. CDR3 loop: CASSYGSIGQETQYF. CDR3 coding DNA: TGTGCCAGCAGTTACGGTAGCATTGGCCAAGAGACCCAGTACTTC.

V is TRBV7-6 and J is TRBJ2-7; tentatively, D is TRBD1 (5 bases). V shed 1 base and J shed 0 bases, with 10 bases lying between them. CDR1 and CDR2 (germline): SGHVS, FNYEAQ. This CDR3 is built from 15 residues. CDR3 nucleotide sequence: TGTGCCAGCAGCTTAGGACAGTCGAGCTCCTACGAGCAGTACTTC. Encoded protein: CASSLGQSSSYEQYF.

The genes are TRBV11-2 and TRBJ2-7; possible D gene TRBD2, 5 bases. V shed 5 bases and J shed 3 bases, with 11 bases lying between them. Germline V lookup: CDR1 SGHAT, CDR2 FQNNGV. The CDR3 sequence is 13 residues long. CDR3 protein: CASSLGLDYEQYF. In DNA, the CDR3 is TGTGCCAGCAGCCTCGGACTGGACTACGAGCAGTACTTC. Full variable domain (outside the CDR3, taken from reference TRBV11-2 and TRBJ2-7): EAGVAQSPRYKIIEKRQSVAFWCNPISGHATLYWYQQILGQGPKLLIQFQNNGVVDDSQLPKDRFSAERLKGVDSTLKIQPAKLEDSAVYLCASSLGLDYEQYFGPGTRLTVT.

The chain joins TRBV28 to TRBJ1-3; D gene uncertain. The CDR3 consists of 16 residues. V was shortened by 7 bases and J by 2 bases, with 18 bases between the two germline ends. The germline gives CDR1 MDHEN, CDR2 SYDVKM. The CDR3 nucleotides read TGTGCCAGCAAAAGCCGAACGGTAGTGGCTGGAAACACCATATATTTT. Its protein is CASKSRTVVAGNTIYF.

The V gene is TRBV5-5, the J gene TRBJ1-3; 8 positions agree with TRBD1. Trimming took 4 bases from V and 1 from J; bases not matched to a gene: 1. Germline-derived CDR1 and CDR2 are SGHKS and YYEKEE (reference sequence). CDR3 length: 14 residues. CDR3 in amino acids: CASSRTGSGNTIYF. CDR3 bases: TGTGCCAGCAGCAGGACAGGGTCTGGAAACACCATATATTTT.

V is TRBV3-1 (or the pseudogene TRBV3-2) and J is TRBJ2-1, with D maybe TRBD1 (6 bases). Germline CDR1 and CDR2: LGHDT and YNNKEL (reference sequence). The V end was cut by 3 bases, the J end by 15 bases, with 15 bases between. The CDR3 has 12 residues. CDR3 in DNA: TGTGCCAGCAGCCAGGGTACCGGCAGGGGGTTCTTC. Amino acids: CASSQGTGRGFF.

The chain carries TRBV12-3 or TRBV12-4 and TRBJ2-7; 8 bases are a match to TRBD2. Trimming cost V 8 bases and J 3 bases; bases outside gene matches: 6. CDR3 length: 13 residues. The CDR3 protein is CASWSGGHYEQYF. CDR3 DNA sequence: TGTGCCAGCTGGAGCGGGGGTCACTACGAGCAGTACTTC.

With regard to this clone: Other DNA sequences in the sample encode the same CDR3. CDR3 sequence (DNA): TGTGCCAGCAGGGACAGGGGGTCCTACGAGCAGTACTTC. Protein: CASRDRGSYEQYF. This sequence joins TRBV7-9 and TRBJ2-7; 10 positions match TRBD1. Germline assignment: CDR1 SEHNR and CDR2 FQNEAQ (reference sequence). This CDR3 has 13 amino acids. The J segment lost 1 base and the V segment lost 6 bases, leaving 0 bases of the junction unmatched.